What follows is one TCR beta chain and its context. Methods used by the authors: By means of reference gene primer amplification, nucleated cell counts were estimated. The assay was immunoSEQ multiplex PCR, and TCRdb's table has in-frame clones only and misses some. D and trimming come from the DNA, and the V and J calls and clone size come from that table. This table holds around 500,000 clones, 80% to 90% found once. This record comes from a study of blood T cell repertoires in COVID-19. Study at large: Italy, Spain and the United States were the sources of the convalescent and acute COVID-19 samples. The cDNA or gDNA used as material had been derived from T cells, B-cell-depleted T cells, or PBMCs.

The junction had 8 bases not matched to a gene; V was cut back by 2 bases and J by 8 bases. The CDR3 spans 15 residues. Germline lookup yields CDR1 MGHDK and CDR2 SYGVNS. Sequenced sample: peripheral blood. J is TRBJ2-1 and V is TRBV25-1, with 8 positions matching TRBD1. This receptor was obtained from a human donor in a cohort sampled during active COVID-19. CDR3 sequence: CASSELDRESHEQFF. The CDR3 DNA follows: TGTGCCAGCAGTGAACTGGACAGGGAGTCCCATGAGCAGTTCTTC.